This T cell receptor beta chain was sequenced during a study of vaccination effects on CD4 cells after COVID-19. Study background: Participants were given two doses of BNT162b2 or mRNA-1273 vaccine.

For this clone: Its specificity is unknown.

Sequencing in the ViraFEST assay came after antigen-specific CD4+ T cells had been expanded with viral peptide pools, which were used to stimulate PBMC. Culture lasted over 9 days before CD4+ T cell isolation. Nucleocapsid antibodies were negative in the vaccine recipients, who had never had SARS-CoV-2 infection. The culture medium for 1.5 million to 2.5 million PBMC per well included about 10 IU/ml IL-2 and roughly 10 ug/ml peptides. Findings and caveats of the study: At late timepoints after vaccination, vaccine- and infection-induced clones shrank markedly. No early post-infection timepoints were available in the study, which also included few convalescent patients.

The germline CDR1 and CDR2 sequences are SGDLS and YYNGEE. V lost 0 bases and J lost 5; bases outside the gene matches: 10. The CDR3 is 17 residues long. The method was immunoSEQ multiplex PCR; TCRdb's version includes in-frame clones alone and lacks a portion of them. The sample records 25,000 to 35,000 clones, around three quarters being singletons. The TCR comes from a human donor who received a COVID-19 vaccine. The gene calls are TRBV9 and TRBJ2-5; 10 bases line up with TRBD2. This sample comprised CD4+ T cells from PBMCs cultured with SARS-CoV-2 spike peptides, obtained before COVID-19 vaccination. CDR3 sequence reads: CASSVGASGSSGETQYF. As DNA, the CDR3 is TGTGCCAGCAGCGTAGGAGCTAGCGGGAGTTCCGGGGAGACCCAGTACTTC.